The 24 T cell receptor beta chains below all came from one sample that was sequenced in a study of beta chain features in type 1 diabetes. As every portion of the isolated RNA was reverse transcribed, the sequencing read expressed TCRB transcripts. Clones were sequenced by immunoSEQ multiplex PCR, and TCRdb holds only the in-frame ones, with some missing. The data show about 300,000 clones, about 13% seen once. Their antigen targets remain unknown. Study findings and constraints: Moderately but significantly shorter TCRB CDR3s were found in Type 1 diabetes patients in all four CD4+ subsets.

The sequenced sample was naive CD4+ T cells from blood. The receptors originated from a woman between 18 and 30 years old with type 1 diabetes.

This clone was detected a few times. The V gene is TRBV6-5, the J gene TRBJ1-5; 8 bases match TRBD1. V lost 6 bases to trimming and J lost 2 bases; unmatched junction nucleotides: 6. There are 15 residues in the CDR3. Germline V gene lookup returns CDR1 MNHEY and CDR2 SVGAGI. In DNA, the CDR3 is TGTGCCAGCAGGACCGGACAGGGTGGCAATCAGCCCCAGCATTTT. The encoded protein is CASRTGQGGNQPQHF.

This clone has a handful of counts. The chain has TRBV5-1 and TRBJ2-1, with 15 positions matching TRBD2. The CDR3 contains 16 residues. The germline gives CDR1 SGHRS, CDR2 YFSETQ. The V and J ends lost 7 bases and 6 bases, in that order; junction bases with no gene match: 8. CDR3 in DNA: TGCGCCAGCGGGGCCGGGACTAGCGGGAGGTTCAATGAGCAGTTCTTC. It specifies CASGAGTSGRFNEQFF.

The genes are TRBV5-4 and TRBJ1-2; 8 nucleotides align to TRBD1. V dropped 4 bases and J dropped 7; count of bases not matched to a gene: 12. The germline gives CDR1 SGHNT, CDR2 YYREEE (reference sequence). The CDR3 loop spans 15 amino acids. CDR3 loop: CASSPQGARGAGYTF. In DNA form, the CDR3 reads TGTGCCAGCAGCCCGCAGGGGGCGAGAGGGGCTGGCTACACCTTC.

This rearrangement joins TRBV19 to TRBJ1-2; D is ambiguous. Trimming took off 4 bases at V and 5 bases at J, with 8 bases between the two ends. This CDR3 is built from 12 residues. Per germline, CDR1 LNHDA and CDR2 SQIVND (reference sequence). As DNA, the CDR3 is TGTGCCAGTAGTACGACGGGTTATGGCTACACCTTC. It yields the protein CASSTTGYGYTF.

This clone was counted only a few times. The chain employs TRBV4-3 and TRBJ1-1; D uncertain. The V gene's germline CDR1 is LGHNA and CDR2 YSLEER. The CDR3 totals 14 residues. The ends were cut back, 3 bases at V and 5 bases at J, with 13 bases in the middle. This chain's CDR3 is CASSHIGRRTEAFF. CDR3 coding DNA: TGCGCCAGCAGCCATATCGGGCGGAGGACTGAAGCTTTCTTT.

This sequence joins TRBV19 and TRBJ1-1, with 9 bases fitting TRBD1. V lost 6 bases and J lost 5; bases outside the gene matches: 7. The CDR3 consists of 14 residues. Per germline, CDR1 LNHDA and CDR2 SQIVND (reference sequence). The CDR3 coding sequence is TGTGCCAGTAGCCCGACAGGGGGTGGGACTGAAGCTTTCTTT. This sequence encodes CASSPTGGGTEAFF.

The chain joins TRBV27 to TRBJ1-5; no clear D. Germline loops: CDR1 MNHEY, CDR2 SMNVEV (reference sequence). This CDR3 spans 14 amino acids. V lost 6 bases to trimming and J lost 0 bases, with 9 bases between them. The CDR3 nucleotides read TGTGCCAGCAGCCTATTCTCTAGCAATCAGCCCCAGCATTTT. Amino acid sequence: CASSLFSSNQPQHF.

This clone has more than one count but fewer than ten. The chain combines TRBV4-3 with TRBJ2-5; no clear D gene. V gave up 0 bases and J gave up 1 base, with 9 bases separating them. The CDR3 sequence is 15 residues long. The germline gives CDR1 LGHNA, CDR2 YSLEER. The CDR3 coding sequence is TGCGCCAGCAGCCAAGACCTTATCCTCCAAGAGACCCAGTACTTC. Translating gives CASSQDLILQETQYF.

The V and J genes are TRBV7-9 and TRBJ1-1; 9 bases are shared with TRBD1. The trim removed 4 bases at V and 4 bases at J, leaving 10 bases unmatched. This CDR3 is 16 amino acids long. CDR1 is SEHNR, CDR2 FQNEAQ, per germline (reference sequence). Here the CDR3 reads CASSSGPGTGSTEAFF. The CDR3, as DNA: TGTGCCAGCAGCTCGGGTCCCGGGACAGGGAGCACTGAAGCTTTCTTT.

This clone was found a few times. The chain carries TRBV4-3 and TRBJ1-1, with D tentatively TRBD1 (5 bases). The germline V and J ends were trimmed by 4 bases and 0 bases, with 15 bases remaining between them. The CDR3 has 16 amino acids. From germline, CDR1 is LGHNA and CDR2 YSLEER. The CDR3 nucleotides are TGCGCCAGCAGCCCAGGGTGGGGAGGGATGAACACTGAAGCTTTCTTT. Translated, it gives CASSPGWGGMNTEAFF.

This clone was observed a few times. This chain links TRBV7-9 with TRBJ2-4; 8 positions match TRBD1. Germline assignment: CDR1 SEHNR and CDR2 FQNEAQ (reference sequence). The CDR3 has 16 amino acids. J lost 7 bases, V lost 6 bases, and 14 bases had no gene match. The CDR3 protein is CASRAGDRSLNNIQYF. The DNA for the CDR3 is TGTGCCAGCAGGGCAGGGGACAGGAGCCTTAATAACATTCAGTACTTC.

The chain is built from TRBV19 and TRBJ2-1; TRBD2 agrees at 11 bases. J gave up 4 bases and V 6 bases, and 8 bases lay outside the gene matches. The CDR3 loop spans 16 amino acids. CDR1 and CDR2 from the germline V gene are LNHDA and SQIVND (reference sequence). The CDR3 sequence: CASSFPGTSGYNEQFF. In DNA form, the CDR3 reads TGTGCCAGTAGCTTCCCCGGGACTAGCGGATACAATGAGCAGTTCTTC.

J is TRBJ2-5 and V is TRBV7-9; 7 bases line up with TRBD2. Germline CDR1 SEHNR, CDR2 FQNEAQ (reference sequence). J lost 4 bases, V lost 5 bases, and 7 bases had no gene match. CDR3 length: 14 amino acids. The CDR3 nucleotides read TGTGCCAGCAGCCGCGGGAGTTCGCGAGAGACCCAGTACTTC. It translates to CASSRGSSRETQYF.

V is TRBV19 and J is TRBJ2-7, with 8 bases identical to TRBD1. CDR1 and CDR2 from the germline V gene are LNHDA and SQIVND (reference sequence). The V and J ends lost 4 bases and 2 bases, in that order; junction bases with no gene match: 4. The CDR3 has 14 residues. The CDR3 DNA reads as TGTGCCAGTAGTACTTACAGGGGGACCTACGAGCAGTACTTC. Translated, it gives CASSTYRGTYEQYF.

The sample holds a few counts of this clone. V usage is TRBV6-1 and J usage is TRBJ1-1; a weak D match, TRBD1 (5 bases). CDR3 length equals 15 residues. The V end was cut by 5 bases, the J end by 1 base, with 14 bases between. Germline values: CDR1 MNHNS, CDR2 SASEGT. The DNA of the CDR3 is TGTGCCAGCAGTTCAGGGTCCTTGGGGAACACTGAAGCTTTCTTT. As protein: CASSSGSLGNTEAFF.

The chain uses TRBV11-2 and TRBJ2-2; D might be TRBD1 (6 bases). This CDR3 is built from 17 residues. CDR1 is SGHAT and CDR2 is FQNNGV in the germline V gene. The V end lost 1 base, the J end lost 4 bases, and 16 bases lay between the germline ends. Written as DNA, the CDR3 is TGTGCCAGCAGCTTAGGGATATTGGCAGGGGTCACCGGGGAGCTGTTTTTT. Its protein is CASSLGILAGVTGELFF.

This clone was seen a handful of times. In nucleotides, the CDR3 is TGTGCCAGCAGTACAGGGAATCAGCCCCAGCATTTT. It translates to CASSTGNQPQHF. V is TRBV6-5 and J is TRBJ1-5; possible D gene TRBD1, 6 bases. Trimming shortened V by 5 bases and J by 4 bases, and 6 bases separated the two germline ends. The CDR3 has 12 residues. Looked up from germline, CDR1 is MNHEY and CDR2 is SVGAGI.

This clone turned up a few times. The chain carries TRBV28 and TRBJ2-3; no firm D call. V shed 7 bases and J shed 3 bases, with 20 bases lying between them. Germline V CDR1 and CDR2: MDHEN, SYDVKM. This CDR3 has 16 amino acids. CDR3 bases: TGTGCCAGCACCGAAACCGCAAGACTTTTTACAGATACGCAGTATTTT. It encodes CASTETARLFTDTQYF. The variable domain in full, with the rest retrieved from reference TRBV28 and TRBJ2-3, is DVKVTQSSRYLVKRTGEKVFLECVQDMDHENMFWYRQDPGLGLRLIYFSYDVKMKEKGDIPEGYSVSREKKERFSLILESASTNQTSMYLCASTETARLFTDTQYFGPGTRLTVL.

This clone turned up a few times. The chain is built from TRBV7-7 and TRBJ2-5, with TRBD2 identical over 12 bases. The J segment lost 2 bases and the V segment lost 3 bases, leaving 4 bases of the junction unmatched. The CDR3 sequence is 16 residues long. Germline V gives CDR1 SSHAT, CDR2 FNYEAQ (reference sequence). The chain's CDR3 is CASSFRLAGVQETQYF. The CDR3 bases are TGTGCCAGCAGCTTCCGACTAGCGGGAGTTCAAGAGACCCAGTACTTC.

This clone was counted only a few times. The CDR3 sequence: CAAGGTSAFWEQYF. The CDR3 DNA sequence: TGTGCCGCGGGGGGGACTAGCGCCTTTTGGGAGCAGTACTTC. The chain couples TRBV28 to TRBJ2-7; TRBD2 matches 10 bases. The CDR3 totals 14 residues. Germline V gene data show CDR1 as MDHEN and CDR2 as SYDVKM. V gave up 11 bases and J gave up 7 bases; unmatched junction bases: 14.

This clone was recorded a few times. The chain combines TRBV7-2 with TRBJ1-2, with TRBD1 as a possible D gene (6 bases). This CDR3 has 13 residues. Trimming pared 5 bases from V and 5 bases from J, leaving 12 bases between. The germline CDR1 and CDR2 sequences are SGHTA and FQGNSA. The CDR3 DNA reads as TGTGCCAGCAGCCCTGGACAGTCGTATGGCTACACCTTC. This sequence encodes CASSPGQSYGYTF.

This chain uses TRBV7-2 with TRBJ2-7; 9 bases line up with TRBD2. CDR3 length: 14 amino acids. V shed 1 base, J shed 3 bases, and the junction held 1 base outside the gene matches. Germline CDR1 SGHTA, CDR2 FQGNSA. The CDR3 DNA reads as TGTGCCAGCAGCTTAGTGACTAGCGGCTACGAGCAGTACTTC. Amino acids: CASSLVTSGYEQYF. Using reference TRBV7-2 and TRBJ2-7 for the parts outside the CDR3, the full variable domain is GAGVSQSPSNKVTEKGKDVELRCDPISGHTALYWYRQSLGQGLEFLIYFQGNSAPDKSGLPSDRFSAERTGGSVSTLTIQRTQQEDSAVYLCASSLVTSGYEQYFGPGTRLTVT.

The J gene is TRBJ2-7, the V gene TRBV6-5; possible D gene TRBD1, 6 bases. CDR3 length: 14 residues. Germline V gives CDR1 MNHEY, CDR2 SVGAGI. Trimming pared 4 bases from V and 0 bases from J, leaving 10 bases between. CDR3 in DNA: TGTGCCAGCAGTTTAAACAGGGCCTCCTACGAGCAGTACTTC. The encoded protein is CASSLNRASYEQYF.

CDR3 coding DNA: TGTGCCTGGAGTGTACGGAGGGGAGGTTACACCTTC. This translates into CAWSVRRGGYTF. The J gene is TRBJ1-2, the V gene TRBV30; D possibly corresponds to TRBD1 (5 bases). V lost 0 bases, J lost 11 bases, and 13 bases lay in between. Germline lookup yields CDR1 GTSNPN and CDR2 SVGIG (reference sequence). The CDR3 spans 12 residues.